This T cell receptor beta chain was captured by sequencing in a study of blood T cell repertoires in COVID-19. Study summary: Samples taken during acute and convalescent COVID-19 were collected in the United States, Italy and Spain.

Per the original methods: Counts of nucleated cells, estimated from reference gene primer amplification, were obtained. TCRdb's copy holds only in-frame clones and misses some; the assay was immunoSEQ multiplex PCR. The DNA gave D and trimming, while V, J and clone size come from that table. The sample includes hundreds of thousands of clones, around nine tenths seen only once; the top ten take roughly 0.69%. Germline V gene lookup returns CDR1 SGHNT and CDR2 YENEEA. Unmatched junction bases numbered 15, after V lost 5 bases and J lost 6 bases. The CDR3 extends over 18 amino acids. The sequence was collected from a man aged 40-49 years with acute or convalescent COVID-19. The sequenced material came from peripheral blood. The chain has TRBV11-3 and TRBJ2-2; 10 bases are a match to TRBD2. CDR3 DNA sequence: TGTGCCAGCAGCACACACAATCTCTCTAGCGGGGGAGCCGGGGAGCTGTTTTTT. Protein sequence: CASSTHNLSSGGAGELFF.